Each of the 8 T cell receptor beta chains below was sequenced from the same sample in a study of shared clonotypes between healthy human individuals. Libraries were prepared by immunoSEQ multiplex PCR; TCRdb keeps only in-frame clonotypes and omits some of them. The sample lists under 600,000 clones; 75% to 80% were seen once. Material: PBMCs. The receptor source for this set is a woman between 35 and 50 years old in good health. Some clones in this sample may be carry-over from other donors' samples.

This rearrangement joins TRBV5-4 to TRBJ2-1, with 11 bases identical to TRBD1. The length of the CDR3 is 15 residues. The V segment lost 0 bases and the J segment 7 bases; nucleotides outside the gene matches: 3. CDR1 and CDR2 from the germline V gene are SGHNT and YYREEE (reference sequence). The CDR3 region has the DNA TGTGCCAGCAGCTTGGCGGGACAGGGGGGTAATGAGCAGTTCTTC. Translating it yields CASSLAGQGGNEQFF.

The genes are TRBV5-1 and TRBJ2-4; D gene unclear. Looked up from germline, CDR1 is SGHRS and CDR2 is YFSETQ. V lost 6 bases to trimming and J lost 0 bases, with 13 bases between them. This CDR3 comprises 15 residues. The CDR3: CASNRNPLAKNIQYF. In nucleotides, the CDR3 is TGCGCCAGCAATCGAAATCCTCTAGCCAAAAACATTCAGTACTTC. The full variable domain, rest sourced from reference TRBV5-1 and TRBJ2-4, is KAGVTQTPRYLIKTRGQQVTLSCSPISGHRSVSWYQQTPGQGLQFLFEYFSETQRNKGNFPGRFSGRQFSNSRSEMNVSTLELGDSALYLCASNRNPLAKNIQYFGAGTRLSVL.

As concerns this clone: The junction departs from the called germline gene at one end, perhaps through a read error. This sequence joins TRBV6-1 and TRBJ1-4; 7 bases are a match to TRBD1. Germline CDR1 is MNHNS and CDR2 is SASEGT. This CDR3 is built from 13 residues. As DNA, the CDR3 is TGTGCCATCAGTGGAGGGGGCAGTGAAAAACTGTTTTTT. Encoded protein: CAISGGGSEKLFF.

The V and J genes are TRBV7-9 and TRBJ1-3; tentative D call: TRBD1 (5 bases). Deletions cut 1 base from V and 2 bases from J, with 15 bases between. Per germline, CDR1 SEHNR and CDR2 FQNEAQ (reference sequence). CDR3 length: 17 amino acids. CDR3 sequence (DNA): TGTGCCAGCAGCTTAGGAGAGATGGGGGAGACTGGAAACACCATATATTTT. Translating it yields CASSLGEMGETGNTIYF. Based on the CDR3 plus reference TRBV7-9 and TRBJ1-3, the full variable domain is DTGVSQNPRHKITKRGQNVTFRCDPISEHNRLYWYRQTLGQGPEFLTYFQNEAQLEKSRLLSDRFSAERPKGSFSTLEIQRTEQGDSAMYLCASSLGEMGETGNTIYFGEGSWLTVV.

The chain recombines TRBV5-1 with TRBJ1-2, with a possible D match to TRBD1 (5 bases). The V gene's germline CDR1 is SGHRS and CDR2 YFSETQ. V shed 3 bases and J shed 1 base, with 22 bases lying between them. This CDR3 has 18 residues. The DNA for the CDR3 is TGCGCCAGCAGCTACATACCTGGGCAGGGTGCCTTTAACTATGGCTACACCTTC. Translation: CASSYIPGQGAFNYGYTF.

This chain joins TRBV30 and TRBJ1-1, with TRBD1 identical over 8 bases. V lost 1 base to trimming and J lost 2 bases; unmatched junction nucleotides: 6. This CDR3 spans 15 amino acids. The germline V gene has CDR1 GTSNPN and CDR2 SVGIG (reference sequence). CDR3 nucleotide sequence: TGTGCCTGGAGTGCCCCGGCAGGGGGCAACACTGAAGCTTTCTTT. Translating gives CAWSAPAGGNTEAFF.

The chain has TRBV27 and TRBJ2-7; TRBD2 might be the D (6 bases). CDR3 size: 15 residues. The germline CDR1 and CDR2 sequences are MNHEY and SMNVEV (reference sequence). Deletions cut 2 bases from V and 1 base from J, with 12 bases between. The CDR3 spells CASSLGAGLSYEQYF. The CDR3 coding sequence is TGTGCCAGCAGTTTAGGGGCGGGATTGTCCTACGAGCAGTACTTC.

CDR3: CASSFSGTGYGYTF. The CDR3 bases are TGCGCCAGCAGCTTTTCCGGGACAGGGTATGGCTACACCTTC. The chain carries TRBV5-1 and TRBJ1-2; 9 positions agree with TRBD1. In germline, CDR1 is SGHRS, CDR2 YFSETQ. The length of the CDR3 is 14 residues. V dropped 2 bases and J dropped 5; count of bases not matched to a gene: 4.